One T cell receptor beta chain is described in this entry. In the original workflow: How many nucleated cells were present was estimated from reference gene primer amplification. Only in-frame clones appear in the TCRdb table, and some are missing; sequencing was by immunoSEQ multiplex PCR. From that table come the V and J calls and clone size; the DNA was used to work out D and trimming. The sample lists some 250,000 clones; 88% were seen once. The data were taken from a study of blood T cell repertoires in COVID-19. The overall study: Material from acute and convalescent COVID-19 was sourced from the United States, Italy and Spain. The cDNA or gDNA used as material had been derived from T cells, B-cell-depleted T cells, or PBMCs.

CDR3 length equals 15 residues. The trim removed 0 bases at V and 0 bases at J, leaving 1 base unmatched. The germline gives CDR1 MNHNY, CDR2 SVGAGI (reference sequence). The J gene is TRBJ1-2, the V gene TRBV6-6; 7 positions agree with TRBD1. Sample: peripheral blood. The TCR was taken from a woman aged 40-49 years who had recovered from COVID-19. CDR3 bases: TGTGCCAGCAGTTACTCGACAGGGACTAACTATGGCTACACCTTC. Translated, it gives CASSYSTGTNYGYTF.